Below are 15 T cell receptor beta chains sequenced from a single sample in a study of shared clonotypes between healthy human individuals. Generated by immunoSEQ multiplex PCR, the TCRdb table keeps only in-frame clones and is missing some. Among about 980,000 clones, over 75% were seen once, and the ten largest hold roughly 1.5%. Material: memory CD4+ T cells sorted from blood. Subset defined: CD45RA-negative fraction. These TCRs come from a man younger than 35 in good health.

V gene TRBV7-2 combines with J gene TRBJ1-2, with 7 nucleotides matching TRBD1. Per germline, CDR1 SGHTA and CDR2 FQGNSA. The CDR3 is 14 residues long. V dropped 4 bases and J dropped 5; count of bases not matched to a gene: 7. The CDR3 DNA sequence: TGTGCCAGCAGCTCCTGGACAGGACTTTATGGCTACACCTTC. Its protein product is CASSSWTGLYGYTF.

The CDR3 spells CASTIRDPDSEQFF. For the CDR3, the DNA is TGTGCCAGCACCATCCGGGACCCCGACAGCGAGCAGTTCTTC. The J gene is TRBJ2-1, the V gene TRBV6-1; tentatively, D is TRBD1 or TRBD2 (5 bases each). This CDR3 comprises 14 residues. In germline, CDR1 is MNHNS, CDR2 SASEGT. The V end was cut by 7 bases, the J end by 10 bases, with 20 bases between.

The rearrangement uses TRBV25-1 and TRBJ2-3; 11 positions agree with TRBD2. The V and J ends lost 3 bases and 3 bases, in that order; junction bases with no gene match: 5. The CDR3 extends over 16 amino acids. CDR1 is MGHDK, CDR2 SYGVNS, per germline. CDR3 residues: CASSDSGRAQTDTQYF. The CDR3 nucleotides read TGTGCCAGCAGTGATAGCGGGAGGGCCCAAACAGATACGCAGTATTTT.

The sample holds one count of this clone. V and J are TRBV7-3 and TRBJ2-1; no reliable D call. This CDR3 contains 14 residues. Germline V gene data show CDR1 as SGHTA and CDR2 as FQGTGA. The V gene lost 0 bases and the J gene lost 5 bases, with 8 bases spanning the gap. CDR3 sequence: CASSLTSVNNEQFF. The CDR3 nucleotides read TGTGCCAGCAGCTTAACGTCAGTAAACAATGAGCAGTTCTTC.

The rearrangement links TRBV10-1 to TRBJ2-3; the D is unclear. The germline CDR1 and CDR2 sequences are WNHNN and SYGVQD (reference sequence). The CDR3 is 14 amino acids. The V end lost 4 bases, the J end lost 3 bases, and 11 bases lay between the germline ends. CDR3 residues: CASSVGERTDTQYF. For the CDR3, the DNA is TGCGCCAGCAGTGTAGGCGAGAGGACAGATACGCAGTATTTT.

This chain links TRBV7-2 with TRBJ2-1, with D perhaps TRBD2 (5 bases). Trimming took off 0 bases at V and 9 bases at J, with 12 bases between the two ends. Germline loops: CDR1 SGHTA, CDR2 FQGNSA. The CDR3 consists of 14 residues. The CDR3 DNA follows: TGTGCCAGCAGCTTAGCGCGAATAGCGCGTGAGCAGTTCTTC. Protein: CASSLARIAREQFF.

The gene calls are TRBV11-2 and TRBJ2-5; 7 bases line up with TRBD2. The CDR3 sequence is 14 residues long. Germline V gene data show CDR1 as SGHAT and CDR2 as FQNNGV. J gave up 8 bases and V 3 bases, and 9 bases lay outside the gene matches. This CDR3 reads CASSLTILAETQYF. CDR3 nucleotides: TGTGCCAGCAGCTTGACCATCCTAGCGGAAACCCAGTACTTC.

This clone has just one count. The CDR3 DNA follows: TGTGCCAGACGGGATATGAACACCGGGGAGCTGTTTTTT. The encoded protein is CARRDMNTGELFF. V is TRBV6-1 and J is TRBJ2-2; possibly TRBD2 for D (5 bases). Trimming took 9 bases from V and 1 from J, leaving 9 bases between them. The CDR3 has 13 amino acids. Germline V lookup: CDR1 MNHNS, CDR2 SASEGT.

The CDR3 region has the DNA TGTGCCGGGGGTCCTATAGGTACGCAGTATTTT. It encodes CAGGPIGTQYF. The chain has TRBV2 and TRBJ2-3; the D gene could be TRBD1 or TRBD2 (5 bases each). Trimming pared 11 bases from V and 8 bases from J, leaving 14 bases between. The germline CDR1 and CDR2 sequences are SNHLY and FYNNEI. The CDR3 spans 11 residues.

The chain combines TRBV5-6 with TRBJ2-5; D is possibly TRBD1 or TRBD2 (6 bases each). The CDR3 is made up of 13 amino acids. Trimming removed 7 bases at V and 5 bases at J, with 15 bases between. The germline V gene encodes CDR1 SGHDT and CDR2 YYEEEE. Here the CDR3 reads CASARGRGETQYF. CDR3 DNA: TGTGCCAGCGCCCGGGGGCGCGGGGAGACCCAGTACTTC.

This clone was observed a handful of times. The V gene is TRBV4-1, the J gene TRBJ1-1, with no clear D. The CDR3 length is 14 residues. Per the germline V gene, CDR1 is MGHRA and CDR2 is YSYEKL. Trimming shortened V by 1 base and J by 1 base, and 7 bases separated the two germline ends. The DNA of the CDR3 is TGCGCCAGCAGCCAAGCAGTTGGGAACACTGAAGCTTTCTTT. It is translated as CASSQAVGNTEAFF.

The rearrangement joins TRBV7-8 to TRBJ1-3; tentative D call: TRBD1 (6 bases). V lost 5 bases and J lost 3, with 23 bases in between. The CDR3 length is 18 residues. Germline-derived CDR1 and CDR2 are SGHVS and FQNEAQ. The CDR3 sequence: CASSLFVRTAVFGNTIYF. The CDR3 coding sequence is TGTGCCAGCAGCCTATTTGTGCGGACAGCAGTTTTTGGAAACACCATATATTTT.

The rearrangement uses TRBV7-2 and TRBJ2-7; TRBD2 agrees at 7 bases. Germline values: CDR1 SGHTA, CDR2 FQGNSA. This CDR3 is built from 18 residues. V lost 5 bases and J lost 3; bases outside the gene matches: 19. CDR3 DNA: TGTGCCAGCAGCCCAACCCCCCTCCTGGCGGGAGAAAGCTACGAGCAGTACTTC. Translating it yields CASSPTPLLAGESYEQYF.

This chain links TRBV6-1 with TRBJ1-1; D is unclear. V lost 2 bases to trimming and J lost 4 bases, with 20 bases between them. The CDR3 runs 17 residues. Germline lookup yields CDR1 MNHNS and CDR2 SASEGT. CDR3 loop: CASSEKPAKWVGTEAFF. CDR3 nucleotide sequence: TGTGCCAGCAGTGAAAAGCCAGCGAAGTGGGTAGGCACTGAAGCTTTCTTT.

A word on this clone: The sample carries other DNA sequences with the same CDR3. This CDR3 is CAWSLGTDTDTQYF. As DNA, the CDR3 is TGTGCCTGGAGCCTAGGGACAGACACAGATACGCAGTATTTT. The chain has TRBV30 and TRBJ2-3; 7 nucleotides agree with TRBD1. The V segment lost 3 bases and the J segment 2 bases; nucleotides outside the gene matches: 5. This CDR3 is built from 14 residues. Germline-derived CDR1 and CDR2 are GTSNPN and SVGIG (reference sequence).